These T cell receptor beta chains were read from a single sample in a study of T cell repertoires in cytomegalovirus infection. MiXCR, run by TCRdb on the reads, gives a single entry per CDR3 protein. Of around 300,000 distinct CDR3 sequences listed, about 25% are singletons. Sequenced material: PBMCs. These receptors all come from a human donor in good health (CMV status not recorded). Some clones in this sample may be carry-over from other donors' samples. Each CDR3 is given with its conserved first and last residue. The D gene is left open where the match is weak. Part of the rows lack a size; the others show once, few, many or a class for expanded clones.

cdr3_length,clone_size,j_call,d_call,v_call,cdr3_aa,cdr3_nt
16,few,TRBJ2-2,TRBD1,TRBV5-4,CASSSRQGADTGELFF,TGTGCCAGCAGCTCTCGACAGGGGGCAGACACCGGGGAGCTGTTTTTT
14,many,TRBJ1-1,TRBD1,TRBV7-3,CASSPGQGFTEAFF,TGTGCCAGCAGCCCCGGACAGGGGTTCACTGAAGCTTTCTTT
13,few,TRBJ2-3,NA,TRBV19,CASRGFGTDTQYF,TGTGCCAGTAGGGGTTTCGGTACAGATACGCAGTATTTT
18,NA,TRBJ1-1,TRBD1,TRBV10-1,CASSENIFRTGRNTEAFF,TGCGCCAGCAGTGAAAATATTTTTAGGACAGGGAGGAACACTGAAGCTTTCTTT
19,NA,TRBJ1-6,TRBD1,TRBV9,CASSPSSRGRGRGNSTLHF,TGTGCCAGCAGCCCATCCTCCCGTGGCAGGGGGCGCGGGAATTCAACCCTCCACTTT
13,NA,TRBJ2-1,NA,TRBV24-1,CATSDFGAREQFF,TGTGCCACCAGTGATTTTGGGGCACGGGAGCAGTTCTTC
17,many,TRBJ1-5,NA,TRBV6-5,CASSYSKKTAGNRPQHF,TGTGCCAGCAGTTACTCGAAAAAGACAGCCGGGAATCGGCCCCAGCATTTT
16,few,TRBJ2-7,TRBD1,TRBV2,CASTKDSTGGFYEQYF,TGTGCCAGCACGAAGGACTCGACAGGGGGCTTCTACGAGCAGTACTTC
15,once,TRBJ2-7,NA,TRBV20-1,CSARDRARASYEQYF,TGCAGTGCTAGAGATCGGGCCAGGGCCTCCTACGAGCAGTACTTC
14,many,TRBJ1-1,NA,TRBV7-9,CASSVGAANTEAFF,TGTGCCAGCAGCGTGGGTGCAGCGAACACTGAAGCTTTCTTT
13,NA,TRBJ2-7,TRBD2,TRBV29-1,CSVGRTSQDEQYF,TGCAGCGTTGGTAGGACTAGCCAGGACGAGCAGTACTTC
17,many,TRBJ1-3,NA,TRBV7-2,CASSSIYRDTSGNTIYF,TGTGCCAGCAGCTCCATCTACCGGGACACCTCTGGAAACACCATATATTTT
18,many,TRBJ2-2,NA,TRBV7-6,CASSPLPPGGTNTGELFF,TGTGCCAGCAGCCCTCTTCCCCCTGGCGGGACGAACACCGGGGAGCTGTTTTTT
14,few,TRBJ2-7,TRBD2,TRBV28,CASSSPGGGGEQYF,TGTGCCAGCAGTTCCCCCGGGGGGGGTGGCGAGCAGTACTTC
15,many,TRBJ2-2,TRBD1,TRBV28,CASRFGQGPTGELFF,TGTGCCAGCAGGTTCGGACAGGGGCCCACCGGGGAGCTGTTTTTT
14,many,TRBJ1-1,NA,TRBV28,CASSLFQGNTEAFF,TGTGCCAGCAGTTTATTCCAGGGTAACACTGAAGCTTTCTTT
14,many,TRBJ2-7,TRBD1,TRBV7-9,CASRSGQGDLGQYF,TGTGCCAGCAGGTCGGGACAGGGAGATCTCGGGCAGTACTTC
15,NA,TRBJ2-1,NA,TRBV12-3/TRBV12-4,CASSNAGTLGNEQFF,TGTGCCAGCAGTAATGCCGGGACTCTGGGAAATGAGCAGTTCTTC
13,NA,TRBJ2-7,NA,TRBV11-2,CASSYTGSYEQYF,TGTGCCAGCAGCTACACAGGGAGCTACGAGCAGTACTTC
14,NA,TRBJ1-5,NA,TRBV28,CASSWGYSNQPQHF,TGTGCCAGCAGTTGGGGGTATAGCAATCAGCCCCAGCATTTT
15,NA,TRBJ2-2,TRBD1,TRBV5-1,CASSPRQGVGGELFF,TGCGCCAGCAGCCCAAGACAGGGGGTTGGCGGGGAGCTGTTTTTT
16,NA,TRBJ2-6,NA,TRBV28,CASSLWTASGANVLTF,TGTGCCAGCAGCCTTTGGACCGCGTCTGGGGCCAACGTCCTGACTTTC
13,few,TRBJ2-1,NA,TRBV7-3,CASTPTIRDEQFF,TGTGCCAGCACCCCGACAATCCGAGATGAGCAGTTCTTC
15,many,TRBJ1-4,NA,TRBV6-6,CASGSTGLTNEKLFF,TGTGCCAGCGGGTCAACAGGGTTGACTAATGAAAAACTGTTTTTT
14,NA,TRBJ1-2,NA,TRBV7-4,CASSLRREAYGYTF,TGTGCCAGCAGCTTACGCCGGGAAGCTTATGGCTACACCTTC
15,NA,TRBJ2-1,TRBD2,TRBV19,CASSIPSSGRGEQFF,TGTGCCAGTAGTATCCCCTCTAGCGGGAGGGGTGAGCAGTTCTTC
14,NA,TRBJ2-1,TRBD1,TRBV19,CASSITGGRNEQFF,TGTGCCAGTAGTATCACAGGGGGCCGTAATGAGCAGTTCTTC
16,NA,TRBJ2-2,NA,TRBV7-2,CASSLTLARNTGELFF,TGTGCCAGCAGCTTAACGTTAGCGAGGAACACCGGGGAGCTGTTTTTT
17,few,TRBJ2-1,NA,TRBV7-3,CASSLTGTNKLYNEQFF,TGTGCCAGCAGCCTTACGGGGACCAACAAACTATACAATGAGCAGTTCTTC
11,many,TRBJ2-1,TRBD2,TRBV7-3,CASGGYNEQFF,TGTGCCTCGGGGGGGTACAATGAGCAGTTCTTC
14,few,TRBJ2-1,NA,TRBV3-1,CASSQRGEYNEQFF,TGTGCCAGCAGCCAAAGGGGGGAATACAATGAGCAGTTCTTC
18,NA,TRBJ2-1,NA,TRBV3-1,CASSQDLRTGLSYNEQFF,TGTGCCAGCAGCCAAGATCTCCGGACTGGTCTCTCCTACAATGAGCAGTTCTTC
15,NA,TRBJ2-3,NA,TRBV24-1,CATSDPSTSLDTQYF,TGTGCCACCAGTGATCCTTCAACTAGTTTAGATACGCAGTATTTT
11,many,TRBJ2-7,NA,TRBV7-9,CASSPYYEQYF,TGTGCCAGCAGCCCCTACTACGAGCAGTACTTC
15,NA,TRBJ1-1,NA,TRBV7-2,CASSLEGGGGTEAFF,TGTGCCAGCAGCTTAGAGGGGGGGGGGGGCACTGAAGCTTTCTTT
16,NA,TRBJ1-5,NA,TRBV28,CASSPSTGYSNQPQHF,TGTGCCAGCAGTCCCTCGACTGGTTATAGCAATCAGCCCCAGCATTTT
13,few,TRBJ1-4,NA,TRBV14,CASSQDLDGKLFF,TGTGCCAGCAGCCAAGATCTTGACGGAAAACTGTTTTTT
18,few,TRBJ2-5,NA,TRBV28,CASSFSPPGTGFQETQYF,TGTGCCAGCAGTTTTTCTCCCCCCGGTACAGGGTTCCAAGAGACCCAGTACTTC
15,NA,TRBJ1-1,NA,TRBV4-3,CASSQGNRVNTEAFF,TGCGCCAGCAGCCAAGGGAACAGGGTGAACACTGAAGCTTTCTTT
15,few,TRBJ2-5,TRBD2,TRBV4-1,CASSLEGGLEETQYF,TGCGCCAGCAGCCTAGAGGGAGGGTTGGAAGAGACCCAGTACTTC
13,few,TRBJ1-2,NA,TRBV19,CASKLGVNRGYTF,TGTGCCAGCAAGTTGGGAGTAAATCGTGGCTACACCTTC